This TCR beta chain emerged from a study of T cells in Graves' hyperthyroidism and ophthalmopathy. With 5 bases clipped from V and 4 bases from J, the junction kept 11 bases outside the gene matches. The CDR3 has 16 amino acids. Germline V gene lookup returns CDR1 LNHDA and CDR2 SQIVND (reference sequence). Regions amplified from RNA transcripts were the TCR beta CDR3 regions. The primer set for the first-round RT-PCR of the TCR CDR3 was HTBI. Using its own MiXCR run on the multiplex PCR reads, TCRdb lists one record per CDR3 protein. The sample holds about 290,000 distinct CDR3 sequences; about an eighth are singletons and the top ten take roughly 8.5%.

The sequenced material came from blood. The chain employs TRBV19 and TRBJ2-7, with 10 bases that match TRBD1. The clonotype originates from a woman aged 30 to 39 with Graves' hyperthyroidism that later progressed to Graves' ophthalmopathy. The CDR3 DNA is TGTGCCAGTAGTCTATTCTCCGGGACAGGGGAATACGAGCAGTACTTC. Translation: CASSLFSGTGEYEQYF.